This TCR beta chain was sequenced during a study of blood T cells in healthy people across ages. There are 14 residues in the CDR3. The V gene's germline CDR1 is MNHEY and CDR2 SVGEGT. The V end lost 5 bases, the J end lost 9 bases, and 14 bases lay between the germline ends. Then a second PCR, running roughly 7 to 11 cycles, was carried out with a sample-barcoded 5' primer and a J-beta primer mix. TCRdb re-called the 5' RACE reads through MiXCR, storing one row per CDR3 protein. Of hundreds of thousands of distinct CDR3 sequences in the sample, over 45% were seen once. The source of this sequence is a woman aged 55-70 years in good health. The chain uses TRBV6-2 or TRBV6-3 and TRBJ1-6; TRBD1 is a possible D gene (5 bases). The sequenced material came from blood. CDR3 sequence reads: CASSLLPGTSPLHF. CDR3 sequence (DNA): TGTGCCAGCAGTCTTCTTCCAGGGACTTCACCCCTCCACTTT.